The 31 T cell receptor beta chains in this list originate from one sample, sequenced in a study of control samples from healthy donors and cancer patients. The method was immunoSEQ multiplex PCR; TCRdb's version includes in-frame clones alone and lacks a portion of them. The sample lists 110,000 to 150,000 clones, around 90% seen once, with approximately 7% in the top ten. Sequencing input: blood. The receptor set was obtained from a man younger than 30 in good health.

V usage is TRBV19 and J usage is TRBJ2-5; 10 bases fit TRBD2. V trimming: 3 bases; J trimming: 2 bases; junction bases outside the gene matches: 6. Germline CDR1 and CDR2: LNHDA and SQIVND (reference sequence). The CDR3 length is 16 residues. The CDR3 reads CASSIGRTSGQETQYF. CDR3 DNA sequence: TGTGCCAGTAGTATTGGCCGGACTAGCGGTCAAGAGACCCAGTACTTC.

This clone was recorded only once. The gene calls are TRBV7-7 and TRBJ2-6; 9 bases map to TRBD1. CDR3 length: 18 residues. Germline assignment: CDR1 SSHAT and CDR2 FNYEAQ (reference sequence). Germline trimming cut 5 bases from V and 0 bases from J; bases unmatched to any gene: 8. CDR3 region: CASSPRQGGISGANVLTF. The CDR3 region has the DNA TGTGCCAGCAGCCCCCGACAGGGGGGTATCTCTGGGGCCAACGTCCTGACTTTC.

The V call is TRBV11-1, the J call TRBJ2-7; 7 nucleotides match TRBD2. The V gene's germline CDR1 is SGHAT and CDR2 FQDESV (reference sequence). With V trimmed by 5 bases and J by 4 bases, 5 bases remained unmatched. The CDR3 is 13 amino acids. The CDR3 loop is CASSRDGGYEQYF. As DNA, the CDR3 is TGTGCCAGCAGCCGGGACGGGGGGTACGAGCAGTACTTC.

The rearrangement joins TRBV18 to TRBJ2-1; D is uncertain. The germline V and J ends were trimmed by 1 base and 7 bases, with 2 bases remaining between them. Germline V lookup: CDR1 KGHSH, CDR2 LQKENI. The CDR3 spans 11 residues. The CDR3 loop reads CASSPQNEQFF. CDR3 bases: TGTGCCAGCTCACCACAGAATGAGCAGTTCTTC.

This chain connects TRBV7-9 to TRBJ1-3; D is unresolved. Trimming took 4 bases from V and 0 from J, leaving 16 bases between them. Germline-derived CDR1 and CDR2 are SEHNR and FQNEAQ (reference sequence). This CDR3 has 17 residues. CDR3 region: CASSSPGWVNSGNTIYF. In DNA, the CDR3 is TGTGCCAGCAGCTCACCCGGGTGGGTCAACTCTGGAAACACCATATATTTT.

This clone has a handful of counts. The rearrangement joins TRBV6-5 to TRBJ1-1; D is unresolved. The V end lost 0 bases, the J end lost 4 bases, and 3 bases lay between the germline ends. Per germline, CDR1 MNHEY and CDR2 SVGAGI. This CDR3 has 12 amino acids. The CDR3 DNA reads TGTGCCAGCAGTTACTCTGCCACTGAAGCTTTCTTT. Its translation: CASSYSATEAFF.

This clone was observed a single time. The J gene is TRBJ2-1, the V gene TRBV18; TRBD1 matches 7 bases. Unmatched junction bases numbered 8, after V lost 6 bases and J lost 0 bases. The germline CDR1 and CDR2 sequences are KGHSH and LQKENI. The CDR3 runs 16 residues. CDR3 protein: CASSKLTGSSYNEQFF. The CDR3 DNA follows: TGTGCCAGCTCTAAACTGACAGGGAGCTCCTACAATGAGCAGTTCTTC.

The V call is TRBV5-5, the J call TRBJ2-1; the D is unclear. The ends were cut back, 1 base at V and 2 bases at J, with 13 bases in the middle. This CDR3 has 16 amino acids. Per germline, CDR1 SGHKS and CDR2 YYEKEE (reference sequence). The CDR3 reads CASSLRTGLTYNEQFF. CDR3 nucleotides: TGTGCCAGCAGCTTGCGAACCGGTCTTACCTACAATGAGCAGTTCTTC.

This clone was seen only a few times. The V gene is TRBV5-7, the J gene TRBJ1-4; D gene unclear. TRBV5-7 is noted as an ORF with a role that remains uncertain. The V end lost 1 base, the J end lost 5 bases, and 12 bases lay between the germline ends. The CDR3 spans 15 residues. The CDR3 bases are TGTGCCAGCAGCTTGTCGCCAGTTCGAAATGAAAAACTGTTTTTT. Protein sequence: CASSLSPVRNEKLFF.

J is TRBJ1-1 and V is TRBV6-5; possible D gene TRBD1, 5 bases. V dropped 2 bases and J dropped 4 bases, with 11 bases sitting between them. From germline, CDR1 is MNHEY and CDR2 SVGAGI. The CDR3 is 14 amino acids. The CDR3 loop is CASSYRVDSTEAFF. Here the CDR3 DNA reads TGTGCCAGCAGTTACAGGGTAGACAGCACTGAAGCTTTCTTT.

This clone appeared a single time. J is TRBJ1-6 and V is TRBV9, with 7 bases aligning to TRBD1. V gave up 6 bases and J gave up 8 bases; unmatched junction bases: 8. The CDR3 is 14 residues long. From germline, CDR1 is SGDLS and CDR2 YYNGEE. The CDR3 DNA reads TGTGCCAGCACTCCCGGGACAGCATATTCACCCCTCCACTTT. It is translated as CASTPGTAYSPLHF.

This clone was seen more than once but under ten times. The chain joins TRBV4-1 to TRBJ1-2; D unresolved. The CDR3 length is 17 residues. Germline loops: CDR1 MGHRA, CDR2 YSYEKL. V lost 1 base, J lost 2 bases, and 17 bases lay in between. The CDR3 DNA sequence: TGCGCCAGCAGCCAAGCCGACCTGGGCATGAGAAACTATGGCTACACCTTC. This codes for CASSQADLGMRNYGYTF.

The CDR3 bases are TGTGCCAGCAGCCAAGTAGGAGCGGATACGCAGTATTTT. Translated, it gives CASSQVGADTQYF. The gene calls are TRBV3-1 (or the pseudogene TRBV3-2) and TRBJ2-3, with D unclear. The CDR3 covers 13 residues. Trimming removed 1 base from V and 6 bases from J, with 8 bases in between. Germline CDR1 LGHDT, CDR2 YNNKEL (reference sequence).

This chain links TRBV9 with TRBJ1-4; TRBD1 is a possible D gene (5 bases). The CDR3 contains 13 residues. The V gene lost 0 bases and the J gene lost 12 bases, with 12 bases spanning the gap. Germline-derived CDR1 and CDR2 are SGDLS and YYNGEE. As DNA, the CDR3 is TGTGCCAGCAGCGTAGGCGTAGGGGCCGAACTGTTTTTT. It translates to CASSVGVGAELFF.

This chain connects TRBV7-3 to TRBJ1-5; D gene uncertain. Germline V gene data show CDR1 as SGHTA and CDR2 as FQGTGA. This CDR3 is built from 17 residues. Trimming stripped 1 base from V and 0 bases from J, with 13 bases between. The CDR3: CASSLRLRRRSNQPQHF. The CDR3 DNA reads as TGTGCCAGCAGCTTAAGGCTCAGACGGCGTAGCAATCAGCCCCAGCATTTT.

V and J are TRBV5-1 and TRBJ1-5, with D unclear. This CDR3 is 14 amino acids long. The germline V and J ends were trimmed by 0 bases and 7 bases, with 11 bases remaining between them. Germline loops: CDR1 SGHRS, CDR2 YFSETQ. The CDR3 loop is CASSLAGAGQPQHF. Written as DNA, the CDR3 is TGCGCCAGCAGCTTGGCCGGAGCAGGCCAGCCCCAGCATTTT. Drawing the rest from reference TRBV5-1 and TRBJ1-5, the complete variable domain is KAGVTQTPRYLIKTRGQQVTLSCSPISGHRSVSWYQQTPGQGLQFLFEYFSETQRNKGNFPGRFSGRQFSNSRSEMNVSTLELGDSALYLCASSLAGAGQPQHFGDGTRLSIL.

The CDR3 coding sequence is TGCGCCAGCAGCCAAGGAAGGGGGCTTAACTATGGCTACACCTTC. It translates to CASSQGRGLNYGYTF. V is TRBV5-1 and J is TRBJ1-2; 7 positions agree with TRBD1. V shed 4 bases and J 1 base; nucleotides not matched to a gene: 7. This CDR3 has 15 residues. In germline, CDR1 is SGHRS, CDR2 YFSETQ.

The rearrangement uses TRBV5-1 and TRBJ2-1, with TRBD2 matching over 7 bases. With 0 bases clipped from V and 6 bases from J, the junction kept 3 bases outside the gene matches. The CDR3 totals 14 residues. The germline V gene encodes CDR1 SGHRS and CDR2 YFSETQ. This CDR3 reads CASSLGEGSNEQFF. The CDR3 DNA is TGCGCCAGCAGCTTGGGGGAGGGCAGCAATGAGCAGTTCTTC. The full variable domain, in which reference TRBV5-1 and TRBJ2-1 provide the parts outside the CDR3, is KAGVTQTPRYLIKTRGQQVTLSCSPISGHRSVSWYQQTPGQGLQFLFEYFSETQRNKGNFPGRFSGRQFSNSRSEMNVSTLELGDSALYLCASSLGEGSNEQFFGPGTRLTVL.

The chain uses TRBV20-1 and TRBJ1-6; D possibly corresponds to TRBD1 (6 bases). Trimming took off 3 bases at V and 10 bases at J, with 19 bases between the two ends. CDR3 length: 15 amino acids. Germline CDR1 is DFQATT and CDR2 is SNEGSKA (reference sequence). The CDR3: CSASLQTGRGSPLHF. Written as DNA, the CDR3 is TGCAGTGCTAGTCTTCAGACAGGAAGGGGATCACCCCTCCACTTT.

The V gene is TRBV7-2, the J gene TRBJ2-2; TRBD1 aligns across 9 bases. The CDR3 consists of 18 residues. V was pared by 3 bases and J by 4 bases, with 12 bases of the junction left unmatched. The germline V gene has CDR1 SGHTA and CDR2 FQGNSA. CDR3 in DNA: TGTGCCAGCAGCTTTCGAGCCATACAGGGGGCGGGCACCGGGGAGCTGTTTTTT. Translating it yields CASSFRAIQGAGTGELFF. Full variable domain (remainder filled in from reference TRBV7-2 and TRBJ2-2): GAGVSQSPSNKVTEKGKDVELRCDPISGHTALYWYRQSLGQGLEFLIYFQGNSAPDKSGLPSDRFSAERTGGSVSTLTIQRTQQEDSAVYLCASSFRAIQGAGTGELFFGEGSRLTVL.

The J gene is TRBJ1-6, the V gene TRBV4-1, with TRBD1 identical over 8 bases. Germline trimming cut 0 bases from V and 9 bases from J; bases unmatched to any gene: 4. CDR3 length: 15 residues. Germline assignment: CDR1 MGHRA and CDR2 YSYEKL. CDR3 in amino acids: CASSQERTGFSPLHF. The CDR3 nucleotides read TGCGCCAGCAGCCAAGAGAGGACAGGGTTTTCACCCCTCCACTTT.

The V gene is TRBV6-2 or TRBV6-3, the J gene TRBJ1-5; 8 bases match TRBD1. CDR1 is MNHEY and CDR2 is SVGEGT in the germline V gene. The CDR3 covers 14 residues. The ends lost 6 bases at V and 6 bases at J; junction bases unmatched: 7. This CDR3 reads CASSSDREAQPQHF. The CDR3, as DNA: TGTGCCAGCAGCTCGGACAGGGAAGCTCAGCCCCAGCATTTT.

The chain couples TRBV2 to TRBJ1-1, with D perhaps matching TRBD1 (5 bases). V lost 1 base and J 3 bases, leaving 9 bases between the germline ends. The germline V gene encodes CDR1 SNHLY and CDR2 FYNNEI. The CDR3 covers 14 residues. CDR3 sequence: CASSEVGGYTEAFF. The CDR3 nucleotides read TGTGCCAGCAGTGAAGTCGGGGGATACACTGAAGCTTTCTTT.

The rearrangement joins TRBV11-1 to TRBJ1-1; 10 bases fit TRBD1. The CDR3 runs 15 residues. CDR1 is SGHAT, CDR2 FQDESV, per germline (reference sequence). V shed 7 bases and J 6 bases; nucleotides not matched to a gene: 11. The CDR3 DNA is TGTGCCAGCACCTCACTGATGGGACAGGGGTCTGAAGCTTTCTTT. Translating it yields CASTSLMGQGSEAFF.

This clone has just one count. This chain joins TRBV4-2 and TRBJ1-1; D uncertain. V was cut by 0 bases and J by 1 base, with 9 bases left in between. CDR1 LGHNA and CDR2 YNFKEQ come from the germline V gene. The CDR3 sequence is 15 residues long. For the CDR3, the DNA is TGTGCCAGCAGCCAAGATGGTACACCGAACACTGAAGCTTTCTTT. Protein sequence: CASSQDGTPNTEAFF.

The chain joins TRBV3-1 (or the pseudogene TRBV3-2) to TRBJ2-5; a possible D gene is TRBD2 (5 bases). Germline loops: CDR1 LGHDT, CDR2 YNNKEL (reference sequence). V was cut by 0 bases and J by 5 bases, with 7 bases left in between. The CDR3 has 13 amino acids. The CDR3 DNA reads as TGTGCCAGCAGCCAAGACCCGGGGGAGACCCAGTACTTC. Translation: CASSQDPGETQYF.

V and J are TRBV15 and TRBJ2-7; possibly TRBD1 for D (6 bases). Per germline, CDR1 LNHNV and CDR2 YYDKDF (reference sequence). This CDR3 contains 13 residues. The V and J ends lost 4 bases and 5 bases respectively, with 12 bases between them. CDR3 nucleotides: TGTGCCACCAGCATGCAACAGGGAAACGAGCAGTACTTC. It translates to CATSMQQGNEQYF.

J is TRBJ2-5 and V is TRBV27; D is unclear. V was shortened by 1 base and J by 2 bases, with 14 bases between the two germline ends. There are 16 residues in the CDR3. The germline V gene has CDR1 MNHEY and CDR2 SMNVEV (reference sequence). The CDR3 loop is CASSLLVAGSQETQYF. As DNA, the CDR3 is TGTGCCAGCAGTTTATTGGTGGCAGGATCACAAGAGACCCAGTACTTC.

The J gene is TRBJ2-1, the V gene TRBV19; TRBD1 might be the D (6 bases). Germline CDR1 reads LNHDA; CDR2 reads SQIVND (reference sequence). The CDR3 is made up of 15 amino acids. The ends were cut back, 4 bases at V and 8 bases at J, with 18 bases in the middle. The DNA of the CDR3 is TGTGCCAGTAGTACTATATTATTTAACAGGGATGAGCAGTTCTTC. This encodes CASSTILFNRDEQFF.

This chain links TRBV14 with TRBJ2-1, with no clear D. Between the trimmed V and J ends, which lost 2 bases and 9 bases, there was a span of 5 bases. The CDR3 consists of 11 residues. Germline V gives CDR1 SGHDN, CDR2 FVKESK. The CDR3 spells CASSQFAEQFF. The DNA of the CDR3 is TGTGCCAGCAGCCAATTTGCTGAGCAGTTCTTC.

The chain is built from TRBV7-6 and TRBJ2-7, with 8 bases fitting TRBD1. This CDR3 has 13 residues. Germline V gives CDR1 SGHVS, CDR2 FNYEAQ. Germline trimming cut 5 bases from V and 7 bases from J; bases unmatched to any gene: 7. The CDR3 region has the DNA TGTGCCAGCAGCCGACAGGGGATAAGAGAGCAGTACTTC. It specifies CASSRQGIREQYF.